A selection of T cell receptor beta chains follows, all from one sample in a study of T cells after posttransplantation cyclophosphamide. This table comes from immunoSEQ multiplex PCR, and its TCRdb copy is limited to in-frame clones, with some not included. The sample includes approximately 22,000 clones, roughly nine tenths of them seen just once. The sample here was PBMCs, taken after allogeneic stem cell transplant with posttransplant cyclophosphamide. The receptors shown here come from a female patient aged 25-40 years who received an allogeneic stem cell transplant from an unrelated donor, was CMV-positive, and had no GVHD. Among the T cells, some may be from the graft donor. The CDR3 runs from the conserved cysteine through the conserved F or W. The D gene is left open where the match is weak. Clone size appears in some rows only: once, few, many, or a class for an expanded clone.

>TRBV4-2|NA|NA|TRBJ1-6
TGTGCCAGCAGCCAAGATCTTCGGGGAACGGGATCACCCCTCCACTTT
CASSQDLRGTGSPLHF
>TRBV28|TRBD1|NA|TRBJ2-5
TGTGCCAGCAGTTTAGGGGACAGGGGGCATGAGGAGACCCAGTACTTC
CASSLGDRGHEETQYF
>TRBV11-3|NA|NA|TRBJ2-7
TGTGCCAGCAGCTTAGGGTGGGGCCTCTACGAGCAGTACTTC
CASSLGWGLYEQYF
>TRBV19|NA|few|TRBJ1-1
TGTGCCAGTAGTATAGGCGAATTTAACACTGAAGCTTTCTTT
CASSIGEFNTEAFF
>TRBV9|TRBD2|NA|TRBJ2-3
TGTGCCAGCAGCGAGAGCGGGGGCTCTTCCACAGATACGCAGTATTTT
CASSESGGSSTDTQYF
>TRBV19|NA|NA|TRBJ2-1
TGTGCCAGTCTACTAGCCAATGAGCAGTTCTTC
CASLLANEQFF
>TRBV5-1|NA|NA|TRBJ2-7
TGCGCCAGCAGCTGGGGACATGGTCTCTACGAGCAGTACTTC
CASSWGHGLYEQYF
>TRBV5-6|TRBD1|once|TRBJ2-4
TGTGCCAGCAGCGTGGACAGGATCCTAGCCAAAAACATTCAGTACTTC
CASSVDRILAKNIQYF
>TRBV6-1|NA|NA|TRBJ2-2
TGTGCCAGCAGAAAAAGGGGGTTGACCGGGGAGCTGTTTTTT
CASRKRGLTGELFF
>TRBV14|NA|few|TRBJ2-4
TGTGCCAGCAGCCATACAGACAGAGTCAAAAACATTCAGTACTTC
CASSHTDRVKNIQYF
>TRBV9|NA|NA|TRBJ2-5
TGTGCCAGCAGCGTCGCGGAAGCTCGGAACGGGGAGACCCAGTACTTC
CASSVAEARNGETQYF
>TRBV11-2|NA|NA|TRBJ2-2
TGTGCCAGCAGCTTGGGGACACTCAGGGATGGGGAGCTGTTTTTT
CASSLGTLRDGELFF
>TRBV11-2|TRBD1|NA|TRBJ2-7
TGTGCCAGCAGCTTATACAGGGGCTACGAGCAGTACTTC
CASSLYRGYEQYF
>TRBV5-8|NA|NA|TRBJ2-3
TGTGCCAGCAGCTTGGGCGTCTCTAGCACAGATACGCAGTATTTT
CASSLGVSSTDTQYF
>TRBV9|TRBD1|NA|TRBJ2-5
TGTGCCAGCAGCGTAGAGGGGGGACAGGGGGCGAAGACCCAGTACTTC
CASSVEGGQGAKTQYF
>TRBV4-1|NA|NA|TRBJ1-4
TGCGCCAGCAGCCCGAGCCCTAATGAAAAACTGTTTTTT
CASSPSPNEKLFF
>TRBV30|NA|NA|TRBJ2-2
TGTGCCTGGTCCGGGGTAGCGACGAACACCGGGGAGCTGTTTTTT
CAWSGVATNTGELFF
>TRBV5-1|TRBD1|NA|TRBJ1-2
TGCGCCAGCAGCTTGACCGACAGGGGTGGCTACACCTTC
CASSLTDRGGYTF
>TRBV28|TRBD2|few|TRBJ2-5
TGTGCCAGCAGTTCCCTAGCGGTTTTGTTAGAGACCCAGTACTTC
CASSSLAVLLETQYF
>TRBV9|NA|NA|TRBJ2-7
TGTGCCAGCAGCGTAGGCCCCTGGCCCGTCGATCGTGATTTCTACGAGCAGTACTTC
CASSVGPWPVDRDFYEQYF
>TRBV5-6|TRBD1|NA|TRBJ2-1
TGTGCCAGCAGCTCACAGGGGGCGCCCGGGAATGAGCAGTTCTTC
CASSSQGAPGNEQFF
>TRBV4-3|NA|NA|TRBJ2-6
TGCGCCAGCAGCGTCACAGGACCGGCTGGGGCCAACGTCCTGACTTTC
CASSVTGPAGANVLTF
>TRBV5-6|NA|once|TRBJ2-7
TGTGCCAGCAGCTTCTGGGGGGACTCCTACGAGCAGTACTTC
CASSFWGDSYEQYF
>TRBV19|TRBD1|NA|TRBJ2-7
TGTGCCAGTAGACGCAGACAGGGGGCGGACGAGCAGTACTTC
CASRRRQGADEQYF
>TRBV11-3|NA|NA|TRBJ1-4
TGTGCCAGCAGCCCCCCATCGACAGGCCGGAATGAAAAACTGTTTTTT
CASSPPSTGRNEKLFF
>TRBV28|TRBD1|NA|TRBJ2-7
TGTGCCAGCAGTCCGCCCGGGACAGGGGGGTCCTACGAGCAGTACTTC
CASSPPGTGGSYEQYF
>TRBV6-5|NA|NA|TRBJ2-1
TGTGCCAGCAGAGCCCGGGGGTACAATGAGCAGTTCTTC
CASRARGYNEQFF
>TRBV2|NA|NA|TRBJ2-3
TGTGCCAGCAAGGGCGGACTTAGCACAGATACGCAGTATTTT
CASKGGLSTDTQYF
>TRBV9|TRBD1|NA|TRBJ2-3
TGTGCCAGCAGCCCAGAGGGGACAGGGACAGATACGCAGTATTTT
CASSPEGTGTDTQYF
>TRBV5-8|TRBD1|few|TRBJ1-5
TGTGCCAGCAGCCACCGGACAGGGCTTGGGCAGCCCCAGCATTTT
CASSHRTGLGQPQHF
>TRBV6-5|NA|NA|TRBJ2-7
TGTGCCACCAGGGGAACAGGTTACTACGAGCAGTACTTC
CATRGTGYYEQYF
>TRBV18|TRBD1|NA|TRBJ1-1
TGTGCCAGCTCACCGGACAGGGGGCGAGCTGAAGCTTTCTTT
CASSPDRGRAEAFF
>TRBV27|TRBD1|few|TRBJ2-7
TGTGCCAGCAACGACAGGGAATCCCACGAGCAGTACTTC
CASNDRESHEQYF
>TRBV11-2|TRBD1|NA|TRBJ2-2
TGTGCCAGCAGCTCCAGGCGACAGGGCGCCGGGAACACCGGGGAGCTGTTTTTT
CASSSRRQGAGNTGELFF
>TRBV2|NA|NA|TRBJ1-5
TGTGCCAGCAGTGAACACAGGGGCAATCAGCCCCAGCATTTT
CASSEHRGNQPQHF
>TRBV29-1|NA|once|TRBJ1-5
TGCAGCGCCGGGGGGTTCGGAGAGCCCCAGCATTTT
CSAGGFGEPQHF
>TRBV5-4|TRBD2|NA|TRBJ2-1
TGTGCCAGCAGCTTGGGGGTAGCGGGGGGGCCTAACAATGAGCAGTTCTTC
CASSLGVAGGPNNEQFF
>TRBV10-3|NA|NA|TRBJ2-7
TGTGCCATCAGTGCTGTACAGGCCGCCTACGAGCAGTACTTC
CAISAVQAAYEQYF
>TRBV6-1|TRBD1|NA|TRBJ1-5
TGTGCCAGCAGTGTAGGAGGGGGCCGAAGCAATCAGCCCCAGCATTTT
CASSVGGGRSNQPQHF
>TRBV23-1|NA|NA|TRBJ1-1
TGCGCCAGCAGTCAAAAGAACAAAACCAAAGAAGCTTTCTTT
CASSQKNKTKEAFF
>TRBV30|NA|NA|TRBJ2-5
TGTGCCTGGAGTTCCACTCGGGGAGACCAAGAGACCCAGTACTTC
CAWSSTRGDQETQYF
>TRBV5-1|NA|NA|TRBJ1-1
TGCGCCAGCAGCTTGTCTGGGGCTGGGACTGAAGCTTTCTTT
CASSLSGAGTEAFF
>TRBV18|NA|NA|TRBJ2-1
TGTGCCAGCTCACCACTCGGACAGTTCGGAGAGCAGTTCTTC
CASSPLGQFGEQFF
>TRBV7-9|NA|once|TRBJ2-3
TGTGCCAGCAGCCCCAGGGTCCGCACAGATACGCAGTATTTT
CASSPRVRTDTQYF